The 17 T cell receptor beta chains below come from one sample, sequenced in a study of T cells after yellow fever vaccination. TCRdb reprocessed the 5' RACE reads with MiXCR, giving one entry per CDR3 protein. There are approximately 250,000 distinct CDR3 sequences in the sample; 6.7% occur only once, and approximately 1.1% lies in the top ten. Sequenced material: CD4+ T cells sorted from PBMCs, taken on the day of the yellow fever booster vaccination. Receptor source: a man aged 25 to 40 who received the YFV17D yellow fever vaccine.

This clonotype was picked up a small number of times. The chain combines TRBV12-3 or TRBV12-4 with TRBJ2-7; no clear D. The ends were cut back, 4 bases at V and 2 bases at J, with 9 bases in the middle. This CDR3 comprises 13 residues. In DNA, the CDR3 is TGTGCCAGCAGTTGGCGGACCGCCTACGAGCAGTACTTC. Translation gives CASSWRTAYEQYF.

This clonotype was seen repeatedly, ten times or more. This chain uses TRBV30 with TRBJ1-5, with D unclear. The ends were cut back, 0 bases at V and 6 bases at J, with 3 bases in the middle. This CDR3 has 11 amino acids. The germline CDR1 and CDR2 sequences are GTSNPN and SVGIG (reference sequence). CDR3 DNA: TGTGCCTGGAGTGTAGGTCAGCCCCAGCATTTT. This gives the protein CAWSVGQPQHF.

The sample holds a few counts of this clonotype. This rearrangement joins TRBV20-1 to TRBJ2-3; TRBD2 aligns across 7 bases. Unmatched junction bases numbered 10, after V lost 1 base and J lost 0 bases. Per the germline V gene, CDR1 is DFQATT and CDR2 is SNEGSKA (reference sequence). This CDR3 has 17 amino acids. CDR3 sequence (DNA): TGCAGTGCTAGAGTTCCCCGTGGCGGGGGTAGCACAGATACGCAGTATTTT. It translates to CSARVPRGGGSTDTQYF.

This clonotype appeared many times. CDR3 coding DNA: TGCGCCAGCAGCCCGGCGGGACACCAGCAAGAGACCCAGTACTTC. Translating gives CASSPAGHQQETQYF. This sequence joins TRBV5-1 and TRBJ2-5, with D possibly being TRBD1 or TRBD2 (6 bases each). The germline V gene has CDR1 SGHRS and CDR2 YFSETQ. CDR3 size: 15 residues. Trimming removed 4 bases at V and 2 bases at J, with 15 bases between.

This chain uses TRBV3-1 with TRBJ2-2; D is undetermined. The CDR3 is 13 residues long. In germline, CDR1 is LGHDT, CDR2 YNNKEL (reference sequence). V gave up 4 bases and J gave up 5 bases, with 8 bases separating them. In DNA form, the CDR3 reads TGTGCCAGCAGCCTCAGATTTACCGGGGAGCTGTTTTTT. Translating it yields CASSLRFTGELFF.

In regard to this clonotype: Germline and junction disagree at one end, which may indicate a read error. The chain links TRBV4-2 to TRBJ2-3; D uncertain. Germline CDR1 LGHNA, CDR2 YNFKEQ. CDR3 length: 15 residues. In DNA, the CDR3 is TGTGCCAGGAGCCCCGGGCTCCTCTGCTCAGATACGCAGTATTTT. Protein sequence: CARSPGLLCSDTQYF.

This clonotype was detected ten times or more. V usage is TRBV4-1 and J usage is TRBJ1-5; the D gene is possibly TRBD1 (5 bases). Germline V gene sequence: CDR1 MGHRA, CDR2 YSYEKL. Between the trimmed V and J ends, which lost 0 bases and 3 bases, there was a span of 15 bases. The CDR3 has 17 residues. The CDR3 DNA follows: TGCGCCAGCAGCCAAGAACCCCCGACAGCATACAATCAGCCCCAGCATTTT. Translating it yields CASSQEPPTAYNQPQHF.

The chain links TRBV29-1 to TRBJ2-1, with D perhaps being TRBD1 or TRBD2 (5 bases each). This CDR3 region has 15 residues. Germline V gene data show CDR1 as SQVTM and CDR2 as ANQGSEA. Trimming cost V 4 bases and J 2 bases, with 15 bases left between them. The CDR3 region has the DNA TGCAGCGTTGGGGAGTGGGGCAGAACCTACAATGAGCAGTTCTTC. This gives the protein CSVGEWGRTYNEQFF.

This clonotype was found many times. The V and J genes are TRBV28 and TRBJ1-4, with 7 bases that match TRBD1. Germline CDR1 and CDR2: MDHEN and SYDVKM. CDR3 length: 14 residues. The trim removed 8 bases at V and 7 bases at J, leaving 10 bases unmatched. The CDR3 loop reads CASLRGGQSEKLFF. As DNA, the CDR3 is TGTGCCAGCCTTCGGGGGGGACAGAGTGAAAAACTGTTTTTT.

V is TRBV3-1 and J is TRBJ2-1; 12 nucleotides line up with TRBD2. Trimming took 3 bases from V and 8 from J; bases not matched to a gene: 8. The germline V gene encodes CDR1 LGHDT and CDR2 YNNKEL (reference sequence). CDR3 length: 16 residues. This chain's CDR3 is CASSHRLAGVLYEQFF. The CDR3 DNA reads TGTGCCAGCAGCCACCGACTAGCGGGAGTCTTATATGAGCAGTTCTTC.

This rearrangement joins TRBV7-6 to TRBJ2-7; 11 bases agree with TRBD2. The germline CDR1 and CDR2 sequences are SGHVS and FNYEAQ. This CDR3 is built from 13 residues. V shed 2 bases and J 10 bases; nucleotides not matched to a gene: 4. Written as DNA, the CDR3 is TGTGCCAGCAGCTTACATACTAGCGGGAGTCAGTACTTC. Its protein product is CASSLHTSGSQYF.

The V call is TRBV24-1, the J call TRBJ2-1, with 10 positions matching TRBD2. Unmatched junction bases numbered 11, after V lost 1 base and J lost 3 bases. The CDR3 consists of 19 residues. Germline CDR1 reads KGHDR; CDR2 reads SFDVKD. Written as DNA, the CDR3 is TGTGCCACCAGTGATTTAGGGGGCACCGGGACTAGCGACTACAATGAGCAGTTCTTC. It translates to CATSDLGGTGTSDYNEQFF.

The J gene is TRBJ2-2, the V gene TRBV5-1; tentatively, D is TRBD2 (6 bases). This CDR3 has 16 residues. V lost 0 bases and J lost 1, with 10 bases in between. In germline, CDR1 is SGHRS, CDR2 YFSETQ. CDR3 residues: CASSLAGRGNTGELFF. In DNA, the CDR3 is TGCGCCAGCAGCTTGGCCGGGCGGGGGAACACCGGGGAGCTGTTTTTT.

The sample holds many counts of this clonotype. V and J are TRBV5-6 and TRBJ2-2, with D possibly TRBD1 on 6 matching bases. Germline CDR1 SGHDT, CDR2 YYEEEE. Trimming removed 8 bases at V and 6 bases at J, with 14 bases between. The CDR3 totals 13 residues. CDR3 amino acids: CARNYRDAGELFF. The CDR3, as DNA: TGTGCCAGAAACTACAGGGACGCCGGGGAGCTGTTTTTT.

With regard to this clonotype: This sequence may be a read error, since a much larger clone differs from it by one base. This sequence joins TRBV7-6 and TRBJ2-2; TRBD2 agrees at 12 bases. The CDR3 is 16 residues long. Germline lookup yields CDR1 SGHVS and CDR2 FNYEAQ. The CDR3 spells CVSSPGLAGYTGELFF. The CDR3 DNA reads as TGTGTCAGCAGCCCAGGACTAGCGGGATATACCGGGGAGCTGTTTTTT.

This clonotype was seen a few times. The chain is built from TRBV7-8 and TRBJ1-1; D perhaps matches TRBD1 (6 bases). V gave up 3 bases and J gave up 1 base, with 18 bases separating them. Germline values: CDR1 SGHVS, CDR2 FQNEAQ. This CDR3 is built from 17 residues. The CDR3 DNA follows: TGTGCCAGCAGCTTTCGCCCACTGGGAGGGGGGAACACTGAAGCTTTCTTT. Translated: CASSFRPLGGGNTEAFF.

This clonotype was counted many times. This chain uses TRBV4-3 with TRBJ2-7, with 7 bases fitting TRBD2. The CDR3 extends over 13 amino acids. Germline V gene lookup returns CDR1 LGHNA and CDR2 YSLEER. Germline trimming cut 8 bases from V and 3 bases from J; bases unmatched to any gene: 7. The CDR3 region is CASSLRESYEQYF. The CDR3 nucleotides are TGCGCCAGCTCCTTGCGGGAGAGCTACGAGCAGTACTTC.